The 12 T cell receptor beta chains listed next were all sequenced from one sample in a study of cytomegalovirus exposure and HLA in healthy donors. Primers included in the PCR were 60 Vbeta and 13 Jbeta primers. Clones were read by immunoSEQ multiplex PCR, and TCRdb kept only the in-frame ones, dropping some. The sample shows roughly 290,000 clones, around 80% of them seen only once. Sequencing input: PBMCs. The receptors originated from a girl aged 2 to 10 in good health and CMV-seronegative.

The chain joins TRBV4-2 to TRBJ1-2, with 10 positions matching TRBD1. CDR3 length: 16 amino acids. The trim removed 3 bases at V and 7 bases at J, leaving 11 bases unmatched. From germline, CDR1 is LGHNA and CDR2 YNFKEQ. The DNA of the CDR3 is TGTGCCAGCAGCCATGGACAGGGGGACGGCTCTGCTGGCTACACCTTC. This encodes CASSHGQGDGSAGYTF.

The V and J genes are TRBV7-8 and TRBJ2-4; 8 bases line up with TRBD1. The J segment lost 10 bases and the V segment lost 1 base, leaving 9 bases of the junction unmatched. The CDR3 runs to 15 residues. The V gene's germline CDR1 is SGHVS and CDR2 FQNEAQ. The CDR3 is CASSLGRGRSSIQYF. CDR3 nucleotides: TGTGCCAGCAGCTTAGGCAGGGGGCGGTCTTCTATTCAGTACTTC. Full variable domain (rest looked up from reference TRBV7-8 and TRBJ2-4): GAGVSQSPRYKVAKRGQDVALRCDPISGHVSLFWYQQALGQGPEFLTYFQNEAQLDKSGLPSDRFFAERPEGSVSTLKIQRTQQEDSAVYLCASSLGRGRSSIQYFGAGTRLSVL.

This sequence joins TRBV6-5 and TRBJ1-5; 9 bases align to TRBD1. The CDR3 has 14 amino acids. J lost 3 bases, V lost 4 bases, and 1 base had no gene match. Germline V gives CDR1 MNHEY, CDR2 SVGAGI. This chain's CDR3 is CASSWTGVNQPQHF. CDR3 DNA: TGTGCCAGCAGTTGGACAGGGGTCAATCAGCCCCAGCATTTT.

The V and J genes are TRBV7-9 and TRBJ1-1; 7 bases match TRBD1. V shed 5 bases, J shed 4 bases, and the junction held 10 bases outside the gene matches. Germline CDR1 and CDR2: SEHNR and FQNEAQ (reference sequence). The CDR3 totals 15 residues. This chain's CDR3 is CASSPPDRATTEAFF. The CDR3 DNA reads TGTGCCAGCAGCCCCCCAGACAGGGCCACCACTGAAGCTTTCTTT.

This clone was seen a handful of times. The CDR3: CASSLGQGNSPLHF. CDR3 bases: TGCGCCAGCAGCTTGGGACAGGGGAATTCACCCCTCCACTTT. This rearrangement joins TRBV5-1 to TRBJ1-6; 8 bases match TRBD1. CDR3 size: 14 residues. Germline V gene sequence: CDR1 SGHRS, CDR2 YFSETQ. The V and J ends lost 0 bases and 7 bases, in that order; junction bases with no gene match: 0.

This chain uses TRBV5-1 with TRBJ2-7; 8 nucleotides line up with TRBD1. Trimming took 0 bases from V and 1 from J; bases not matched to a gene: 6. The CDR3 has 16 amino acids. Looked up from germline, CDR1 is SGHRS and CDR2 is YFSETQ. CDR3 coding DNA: TGCGCCAGCAGCTTGGCCGGGACAGGTCTGTCCTACGAGCAGTACTTC. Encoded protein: CASSLAGTGLSYEQYF. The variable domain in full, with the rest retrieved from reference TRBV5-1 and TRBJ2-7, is KAGVTQTPRYLIKTRGQQVTLSCSPISGHRSVSWYQQTPGQGLQFLFEYFSETQRNKGNFPGRFSGRQFSNSRSEMNVSTLELGDSALYLCASSLAGTGLSYEQYFGPGTRLTVT.

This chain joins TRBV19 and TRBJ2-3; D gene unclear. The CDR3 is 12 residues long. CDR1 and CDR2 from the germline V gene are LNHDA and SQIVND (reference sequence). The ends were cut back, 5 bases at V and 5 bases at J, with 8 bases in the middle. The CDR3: CASSFLGDTQYF. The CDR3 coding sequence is TGTGCCAGTAGTTTCCTCGGAGATACGCAGTATTTT. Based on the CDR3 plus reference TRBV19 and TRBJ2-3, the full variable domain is DGGITQSPKYLFRKEGQNVTLSCEQNLNHDAMYWYRQDPGQGLRLIYYSQIVNDFQKGDIAEGYSVSREKKESFPLTVTSAQKNPTAFYLCASSFLGDTQYFGPGTRLTVL.

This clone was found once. The CDR3 nucleotides read TGTGCCATCAGGGAACGAACCTCGGGCACTGAAGCTTTCTTT. This sequence encodes CAIRERTSGTEAFF. This chain uses TRBV10-3 with TRBJ1-1; D not certain. V was shortened by 6 bases and J by 4 bases, with 15 bases between the two germline ends. In germline, CDR1 is ENHRY, CDR2 SYGVKD. The CDR3 consists of 14 residues.

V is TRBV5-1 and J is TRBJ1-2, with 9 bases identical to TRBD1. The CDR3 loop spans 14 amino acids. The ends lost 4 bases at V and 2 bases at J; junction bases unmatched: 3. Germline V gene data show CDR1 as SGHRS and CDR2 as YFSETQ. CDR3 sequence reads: CASSVDRGNYGYTF. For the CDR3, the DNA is TGCGCCAGCAGCGTGGACAGGGGAAACTATGGCTACACCTTC.

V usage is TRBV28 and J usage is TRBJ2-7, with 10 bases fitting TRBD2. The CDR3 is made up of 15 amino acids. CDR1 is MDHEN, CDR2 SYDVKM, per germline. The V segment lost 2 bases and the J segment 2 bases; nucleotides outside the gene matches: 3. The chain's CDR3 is CASSLELAGPYEQYF. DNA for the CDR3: TGTGCCAGCAGTTTAGAACTAGCGGGACCCTACGAGCAGTACTTC.

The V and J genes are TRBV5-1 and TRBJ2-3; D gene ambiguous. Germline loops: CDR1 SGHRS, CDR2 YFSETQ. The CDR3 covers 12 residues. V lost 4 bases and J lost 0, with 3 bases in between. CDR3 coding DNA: TGCGCCAGCAGCCCTAGCACAGATACGCAGTATTTT. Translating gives CASSPSTDTQYF.

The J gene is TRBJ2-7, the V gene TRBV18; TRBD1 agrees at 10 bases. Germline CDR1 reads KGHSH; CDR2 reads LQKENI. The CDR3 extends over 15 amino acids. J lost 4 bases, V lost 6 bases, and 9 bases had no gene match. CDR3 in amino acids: CASSAGTGEGYEQYF. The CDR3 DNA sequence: TGTGCCAGCTCGGCCGGGACAGGGGAGGGTTACGAGCAGTACTTC. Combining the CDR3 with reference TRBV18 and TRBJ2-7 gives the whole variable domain NAGVMQNPRHLVRRRGQEARLRCSPMKGHSHVYWYRQLPEEGLKFMVYLQKENIIDESGMPKERFSAEFPKEGPSILRIQQVVRGDSAAYFCASSAGTGEGYEQYFGPGTRLTVT.